Sequencing of this TCR beta chain was carried out in a study of OX40 agonist ivuxolimab in advanced cancers. Germline CDR1 and CDR2: MNHEY and SVGAGI. Trimming shortened V by 2 bases and J by 8 bases, and 9 bases separated the two germline ends. This CDR3 region has 12 residues. Repertoires were generated with immunoSEQ multiplex PCR, while TCRdb's copy carries only in-frame clones and drops some. The sample carries about 130,000 clones, roughly nine tenths recorded once. The chain links TRBV6-5 to TRBJ1-2; D not certain. The specimen was CD4+ or CD8+ T cells sorted from blood, collected in a trial of the OX40 agonist ivuxolimab. The source of this sequence is an adult with an advanced solid tumor such as melanoma, head and neck, liver or kidney cancer. This CDR3 reads CASSYPTGGYTF. Written as DNA, the CDR3 is TGTGCCAGCAGTTACCCCACGGGAGGCTACACCTTC.